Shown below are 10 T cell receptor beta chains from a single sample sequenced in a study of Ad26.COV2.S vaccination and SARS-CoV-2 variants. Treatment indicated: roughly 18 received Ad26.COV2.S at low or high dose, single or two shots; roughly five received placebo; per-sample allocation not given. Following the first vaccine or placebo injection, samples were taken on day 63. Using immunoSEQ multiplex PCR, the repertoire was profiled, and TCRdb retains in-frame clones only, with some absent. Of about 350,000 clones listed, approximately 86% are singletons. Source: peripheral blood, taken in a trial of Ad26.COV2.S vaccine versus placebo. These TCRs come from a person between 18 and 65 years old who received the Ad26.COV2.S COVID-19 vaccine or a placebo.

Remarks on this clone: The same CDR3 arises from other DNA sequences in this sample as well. Here the CDR3 reads CASSPGGYEQYF. The CDR3 DNA reads as TGTGCCAGCTCACCGGGAGGGTACGAGCAGTACTTC. The J gene is TRBJ2-7, the V gene TRBV18, with 7 positions matching TRBD2. The CDR3 is made up of 12 amino acids. Trimming removed 3 bases from V and 4 bases from J; junction bases left unmatched: 0. CDR1 KGHSH and CDR2 LQKENI come from the germline V gene.

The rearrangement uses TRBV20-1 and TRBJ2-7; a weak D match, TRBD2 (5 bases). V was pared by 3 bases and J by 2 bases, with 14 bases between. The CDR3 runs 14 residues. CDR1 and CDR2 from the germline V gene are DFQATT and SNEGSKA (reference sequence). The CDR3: CSASRDLQPYEQYF. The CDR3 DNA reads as TGCAGTGCTAGTCGGGATCTCCAACCCTACGAGCAGTACTTC.

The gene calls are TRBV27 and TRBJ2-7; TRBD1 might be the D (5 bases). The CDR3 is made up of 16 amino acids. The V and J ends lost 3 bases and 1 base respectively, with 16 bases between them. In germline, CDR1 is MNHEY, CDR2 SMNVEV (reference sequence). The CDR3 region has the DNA TGTGCCAGCAGTTTGGGGCAGGGCCTGTCTTCCTACGAGCAGTACTTC. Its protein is CASSLGQGLSSYEQYF.

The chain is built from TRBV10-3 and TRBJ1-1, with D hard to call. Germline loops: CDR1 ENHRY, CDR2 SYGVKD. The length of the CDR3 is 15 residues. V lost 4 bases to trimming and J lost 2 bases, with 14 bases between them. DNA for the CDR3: TGTGCCATCAGTGCGAGTGACCTCGATAACACTGAAGCTTTCTTT. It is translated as CAISASDLDNTEAFF.

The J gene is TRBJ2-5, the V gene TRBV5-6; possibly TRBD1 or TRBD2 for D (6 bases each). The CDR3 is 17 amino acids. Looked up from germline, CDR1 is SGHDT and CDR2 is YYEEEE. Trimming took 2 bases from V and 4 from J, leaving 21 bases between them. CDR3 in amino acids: CASSFTRQGLGGETQYF. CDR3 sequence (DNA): TGTGCCAGCAGCTTTACGCGGCAGGGGTTGGGAGGAGAGACCCAGTACTTC.

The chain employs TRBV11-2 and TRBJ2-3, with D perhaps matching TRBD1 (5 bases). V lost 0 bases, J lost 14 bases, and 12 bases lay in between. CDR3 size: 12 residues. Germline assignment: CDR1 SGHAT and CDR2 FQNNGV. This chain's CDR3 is CASSLDRGLSYF. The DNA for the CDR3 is TGTGCCAGCAGCTTAGATAGGGGCCTTTCGTATTTT. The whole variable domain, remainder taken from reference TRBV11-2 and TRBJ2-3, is EAGVAQSPRYKIIEKRQSVAFWCNPISGHATLYWYQQILGQGPKLLIQFQNNGVVDDSQLPKDRFSAERLKGVDSTLKIQPAKLEDSAVYLCASSLDRGLSYFGPGTRLTVL.

CDR3 bases: TGTGCCAGTAGTACCCGGGACAGGGGCGCTGGGGCCAACGTCCTGACTTTC. Protein product: CASSTRDRGAGANVLTF. The V and J genes are TRBV19 and TRBJ2-6; 10 bases align to TRBD1. Germline values: CDR1 LNHDA, CDR2 SQIVND (reference sequence). V trimming: 4 bases; J trimming: 2 bases; junction bases outside the gene matches: 5. This CDR3 is 17 amino acids long.

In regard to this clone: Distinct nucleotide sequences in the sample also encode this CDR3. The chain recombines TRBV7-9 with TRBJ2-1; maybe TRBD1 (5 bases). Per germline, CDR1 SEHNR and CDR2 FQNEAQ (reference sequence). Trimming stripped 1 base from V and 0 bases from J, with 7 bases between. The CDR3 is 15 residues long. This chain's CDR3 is CASSLEGSSYNEQFF. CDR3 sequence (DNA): TGTGCCAGCAGCTTAGAGGGGTCCTCCTACAATGAGCAGTTCTTC.

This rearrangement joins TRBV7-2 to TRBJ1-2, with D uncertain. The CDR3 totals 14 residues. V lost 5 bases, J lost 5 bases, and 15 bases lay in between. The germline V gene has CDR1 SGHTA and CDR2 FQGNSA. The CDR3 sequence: CASSPEVGLYGYTF. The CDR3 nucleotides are TGTGCCAGCAGCCCTGAGGTTGGTCTTTATGGCTACACCTTC.

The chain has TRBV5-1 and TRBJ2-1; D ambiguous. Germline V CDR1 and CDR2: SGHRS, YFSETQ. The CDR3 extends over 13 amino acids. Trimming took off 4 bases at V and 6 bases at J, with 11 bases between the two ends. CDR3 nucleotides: TGCGCCAGCAGCACTCGGACCCCCAATGAGCAGTTCTTC. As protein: CASSTRTPNEQFF.